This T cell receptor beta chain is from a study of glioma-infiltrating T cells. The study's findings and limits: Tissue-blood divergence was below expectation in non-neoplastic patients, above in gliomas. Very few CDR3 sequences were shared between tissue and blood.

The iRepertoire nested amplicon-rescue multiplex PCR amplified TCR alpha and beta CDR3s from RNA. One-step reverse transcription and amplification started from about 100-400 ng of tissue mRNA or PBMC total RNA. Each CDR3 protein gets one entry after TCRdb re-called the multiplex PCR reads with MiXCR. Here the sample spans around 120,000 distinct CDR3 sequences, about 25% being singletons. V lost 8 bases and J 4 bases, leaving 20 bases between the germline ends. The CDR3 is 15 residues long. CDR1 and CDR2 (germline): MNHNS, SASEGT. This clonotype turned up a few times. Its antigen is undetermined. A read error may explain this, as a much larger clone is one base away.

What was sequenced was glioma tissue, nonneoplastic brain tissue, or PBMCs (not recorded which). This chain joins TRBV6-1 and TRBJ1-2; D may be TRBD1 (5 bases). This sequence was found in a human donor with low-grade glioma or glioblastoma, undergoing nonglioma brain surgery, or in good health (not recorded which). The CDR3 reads CASGFGGSKSYGYTF. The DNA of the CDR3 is TGTGCCAGCGGTTTTGGGGGGAGTAAATCCTATGGCTACACCTTC.